These T cell receptor beta chains were read from a single sample in a study of shared clonotypes between healthy human individuals. The repertoire was sequenced with immunoSEQ multiplex PCR; TCRdb's copy has only in-frame clones and lacks some. Of millions of clones in the sample, about 94% were seen once. Material for sequencing was naive CD8+ T cells sorted from blood. These TCRs come from a man between 18 and 35 years old in good health. Both conserved end residues are part of each CDR3. Fields, in order: J gene, D gene, V gene, clone size, CDR3 protein, CDR3 DNA. A D gene is named only where the DNA matches it firmly. Some rows mark clone size as missing; the rest say once, few, many or name a class of expanded clone.

j_call: TRBJ2-2
d_call: TRBD2
v_call: TRBV11-2
clone_size: once
cdr3_aa: CASSFLGLAENTGELFF
cdr3_nt: TGTGCCAGCAGCTTTCTGGGACTAGCGGAGAACACCGGGGAGCTGTTTTTT

j_call: TRBJ1-3
d_call: TRBD1
v_call: TRBV11-2
clone_size: once
cdr3_aa: CASSLEDRAGNTIYF
cdr3_nt: TGTGCCAGCAGCTTGGAGGACAGGGCAGGAAACACCATATATTTT

j_call: TRBJ1-1
d_call: .
v_call: TRBV6-5
clone_size: .
cdr3_aa: CASSYTDSGEAFF
cdr3_nt: TGTGCCAGCAGTTACACTGACAGCGGTGAAGCTTTCTTT

j_call: TRBJ2-1
d_call: .
v_call: TRBV6-5
clone_size: .
cdr3_aa: CASSYSPDNEQFF
cdr3_nt: TGTGCCAGCAGTTACTCTCCGGACAATGAGCAGTTCTTC

j_call: TRBJ2-7
d_call: TRBD2
v_call: TRBV28
clone_size: .
cdr3_aa: CASTQAGGSGEQYF
cdr3_nt: TGTGCCAGCACCCAGGCGGGGGGCTCAGGAGAGCAGTACTTC

j_call: TRBJ2-2
d_call: .
v_call: TRBV7-8
clone_size: .
cdr3_aa: CASSLFGGPTGELFF
cdr3_nt: TGTGCCAGCAGCTTATTCGGGGGCCCCACCGGGGAGCTGTTTTTT

j_call: TRBJ2-7
d_call: TRBD2
v_call: TRBV6-1
clone_size: .
cdr3_aa: CASSEAPSGSILDEQYF
cdr3_nt: TGTGCCAGCAGTGAAGCCCCTAGCGGGAGTATTCTCGACGAGCAGTACTTC

j_call: TRBJ2-7
d_call: .
v_call: TRBV5-1
clone_size: .
cdr3_aa: CASSRVGLTESFIYEQYF
cdr3_nt: TGCGCCAGCAGCCGTGTAGGGCTTACAGAGTCGTTCATCTACGAGCAGTACTTC

j_call: TRBJ1-2
d_call: .
v_call: TRBV7-3
clone_size: once
cdr3_aa: CASSSGGRKDYGYTF
cdr3_nt: TGTGCCAGCAGCTCCGGGGGGCGCAAGGACTATGGCTACACCTTC

j_call: TRBJ2-1
d_call: TRBD2
v_call: TRBV27
clone_size: .
cdr3_aa: CASSPLAGGPGNEQFF
cdr3_nt: TGTGCCAGCAGTCCCCTAGCGGGAGGGCCTGGGAATGAGCAGTTCTTC

j_call: TRBJ2-7
d_call: .
v_call: TRBV7-9
clone_size: .
cdr3_aa: CASSLAPRIPSYEQYF
cdr3_nt: TGTGCCAGCAGCTTAGCCCCCAGGATCCCCTCCTACGAGCAGTACTTC

j_call: TRBJ2-7
d_call: .
v_call: TRBV6-6
clone_size: .
cdr3_aa: CASEGQGYEQYF
cdr3_nt: TGTGCCAGCGAAGGCCAGGGGTACGAGCAGTACTTC

j_call: TRBJ1-5
d_call: .
v_call: TRBV15
clone_size: .
cdr3_aa: CATSNSGGAGQPQHF
cdr3_nt: TGTGCCACCAGCAACAGTGGGGGGGCGGGTCAGCCCCAGCATTTT

j_call: TRBJ2-7
d_call: .
v_call: TRBV5-1
clone_size: .
cdr3_aa: CASSFDSYEQYF
cdr3_nt: TGCGCCAGCAGCTTCGACAGTTACGAGCAGTACTTC

j_call: TRBJ1-1
d_call: .
v_call: TRBV11-2
clone_size: .
cdr3_aa: CASNLLLTAFF
cdr3_nt: TGTGCCAGCAACTTATTATTAACAGCTTTCTTT

j_call: TRBJ2-1
d_call: TRBD1
v_call: TRBV27
clone_size: once
cdr3_aa: CASSLDRGFHNEQFF
cdr3_nt: TGTGCCAGCAGTTTGGACAGGGGGTTTCACAATGAGCAGTTCTTC